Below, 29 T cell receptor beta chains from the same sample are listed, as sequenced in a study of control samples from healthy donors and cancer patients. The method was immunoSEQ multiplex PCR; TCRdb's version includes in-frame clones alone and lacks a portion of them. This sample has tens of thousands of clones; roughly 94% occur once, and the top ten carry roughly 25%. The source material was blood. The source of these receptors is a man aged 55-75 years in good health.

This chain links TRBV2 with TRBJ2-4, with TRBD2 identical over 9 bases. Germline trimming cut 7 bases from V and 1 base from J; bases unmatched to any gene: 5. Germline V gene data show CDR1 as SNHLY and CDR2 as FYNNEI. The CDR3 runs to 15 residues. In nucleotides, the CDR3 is TGTGCCAGCACTGTAGCGGGAGCGGCCAAAAACATTCAGTACTTC. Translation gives CASTVAGAAKNIQYF.

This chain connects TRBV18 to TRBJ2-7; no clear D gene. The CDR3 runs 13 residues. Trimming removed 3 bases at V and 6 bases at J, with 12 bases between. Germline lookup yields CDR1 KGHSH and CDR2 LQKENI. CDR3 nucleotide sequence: TGTGCCAGCTCACCGCACAGTCTCGGCGAGCAGTACTTC. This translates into CASSPHSLGEQYF.

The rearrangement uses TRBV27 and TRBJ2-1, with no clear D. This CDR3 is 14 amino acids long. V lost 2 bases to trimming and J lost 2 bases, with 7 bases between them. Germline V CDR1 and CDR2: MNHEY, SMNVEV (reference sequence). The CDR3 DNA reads TGTGCCAGCAGTTTAGATGCACCCTACAATGAGCAGTTCTTC. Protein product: CASSLDAPYNEQFF.

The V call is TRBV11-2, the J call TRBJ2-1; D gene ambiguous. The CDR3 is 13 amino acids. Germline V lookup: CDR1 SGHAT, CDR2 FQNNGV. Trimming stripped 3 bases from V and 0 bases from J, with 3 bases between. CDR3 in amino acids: CASSFSSYNEQFF. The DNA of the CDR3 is TGTGCCAGCAGCTTTAGCTCCTACAATGAGCAGTTCTTC.

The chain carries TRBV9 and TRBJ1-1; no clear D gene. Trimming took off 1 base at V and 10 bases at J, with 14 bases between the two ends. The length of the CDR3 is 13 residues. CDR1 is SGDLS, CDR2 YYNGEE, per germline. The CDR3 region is CASSVSPFKVAFF. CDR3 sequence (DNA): TGTGCCAGCAGCGTATCCCCTTTTAAAGTAGCTTTCTTT.

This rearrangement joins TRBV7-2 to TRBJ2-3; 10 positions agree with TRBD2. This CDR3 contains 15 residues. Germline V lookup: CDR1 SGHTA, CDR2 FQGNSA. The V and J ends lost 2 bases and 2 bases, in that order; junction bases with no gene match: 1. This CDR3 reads CASSLTSGATDTQYF. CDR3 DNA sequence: TGTGCCAGCAGCTTAACTAGCGGGGCCACAGATACGCAGTATTTT. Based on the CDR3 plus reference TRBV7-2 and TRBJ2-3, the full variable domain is GAGVSQSPSNKVTEKGKDVELRCDPISGHTALYWYRQSLGQGLEFLIYFQGNSAPDKSGLPSDRFSAERTGGSVSTLTIQRTQQEDSAVYLCASSLTSGATDTQYFGPGTRLTVL.

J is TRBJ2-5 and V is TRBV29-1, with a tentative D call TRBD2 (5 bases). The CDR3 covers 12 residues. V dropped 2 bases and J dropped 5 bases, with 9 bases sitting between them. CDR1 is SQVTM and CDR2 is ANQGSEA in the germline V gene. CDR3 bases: TGCAGCGTTGAAAGCGGAGCCGAGACCCAGTACTTC. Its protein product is CSVESGAETQYF.

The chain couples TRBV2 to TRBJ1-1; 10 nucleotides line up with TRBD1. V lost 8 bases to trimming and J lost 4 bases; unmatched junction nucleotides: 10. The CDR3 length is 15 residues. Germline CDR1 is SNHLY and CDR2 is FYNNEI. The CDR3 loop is CASLTGGAIGTEAFF. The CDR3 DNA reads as TGTGCCAGCCTGACAGGGGGCGCTATAGGCACTGAAGCTTTCTTT.

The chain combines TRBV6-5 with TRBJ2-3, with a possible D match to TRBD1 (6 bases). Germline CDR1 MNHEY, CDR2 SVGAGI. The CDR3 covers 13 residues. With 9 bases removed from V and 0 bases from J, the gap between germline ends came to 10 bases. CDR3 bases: TGTGCCAGTGACAGGTCTAGCACAGATACGCAGTATTTT. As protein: CASDRSSTDTQYF.

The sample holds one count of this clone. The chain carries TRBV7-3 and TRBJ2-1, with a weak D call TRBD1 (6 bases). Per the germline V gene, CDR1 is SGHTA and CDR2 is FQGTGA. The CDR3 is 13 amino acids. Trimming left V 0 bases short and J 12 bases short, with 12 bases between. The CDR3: CASSLTDRTSQFF. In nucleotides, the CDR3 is TGTGCCAGCAGCTTAACGGACAGAACCTCGCAGTTCTTC.

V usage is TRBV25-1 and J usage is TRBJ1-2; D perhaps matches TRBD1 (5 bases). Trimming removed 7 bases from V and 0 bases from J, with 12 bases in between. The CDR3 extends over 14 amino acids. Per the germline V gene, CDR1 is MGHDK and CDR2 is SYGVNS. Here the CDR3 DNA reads TGTGCCAGCAACCGGGACTCGACTAACTATGGCTACACCTTC. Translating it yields CASNRDSTNYGYTF.

The CDR3 nucleotides are TGCGCCAGCCAGGGAAGCGGGAGCTCGGATACGCAGTATTTT. Amino acid sequence: CASQGSGSSDTQYF. The J gene is TRBJ2-3, the V gene TRBV10-1; 8 nucleotides match TRBD2. The germline V gene has CDR1 WNHNN and CDR2 SYGVQD (reference sequence). The CDR3 covers 14 residues. V gave up 8 bases and J gave up 6 bases; unmatched junction bases: 10.

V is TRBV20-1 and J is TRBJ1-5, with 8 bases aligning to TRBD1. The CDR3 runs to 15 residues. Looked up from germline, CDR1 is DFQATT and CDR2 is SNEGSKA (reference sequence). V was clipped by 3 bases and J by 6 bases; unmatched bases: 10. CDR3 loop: CSASPGQGLSQPQHF. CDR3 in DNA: TGCAGTGCTAGTCCCGGACAGGGTTTGAGTCAGCCCCAGCATTTT.

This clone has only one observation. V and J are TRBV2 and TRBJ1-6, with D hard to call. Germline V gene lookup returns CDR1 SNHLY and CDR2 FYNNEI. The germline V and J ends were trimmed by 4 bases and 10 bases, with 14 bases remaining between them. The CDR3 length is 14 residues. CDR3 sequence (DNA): TGTGCCAGCAGTGGAGTACAGCTTGAATCACCCCTCCACTTT. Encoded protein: CASSGVQLESPLHF.

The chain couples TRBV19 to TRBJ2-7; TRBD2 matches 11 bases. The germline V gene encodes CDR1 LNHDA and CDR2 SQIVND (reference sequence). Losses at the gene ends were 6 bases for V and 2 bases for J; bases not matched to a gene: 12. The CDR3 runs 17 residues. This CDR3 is CASRGPEGLADPYEQYF. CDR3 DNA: TGTGCCAGTAGAGGGCCCGAGGGACTAGCGGACCCCTACGAGCAGTACTTC.

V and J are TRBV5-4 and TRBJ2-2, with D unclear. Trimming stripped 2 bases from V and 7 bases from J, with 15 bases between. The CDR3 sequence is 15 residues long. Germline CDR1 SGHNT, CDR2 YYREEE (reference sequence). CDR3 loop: CASSLRLGNDGELFF. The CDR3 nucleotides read TGTGCCAGCAGCTTACGGTTAGGGAACGACGGGGAGCTGTTTTTT.

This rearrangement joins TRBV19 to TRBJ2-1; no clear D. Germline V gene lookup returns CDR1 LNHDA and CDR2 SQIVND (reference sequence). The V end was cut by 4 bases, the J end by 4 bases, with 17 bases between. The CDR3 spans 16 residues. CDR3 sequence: CASSNPGQVKYNEQFF. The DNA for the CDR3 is TGTGCCAGTAGTAACCCGGGCCAAGTTAAATACAATGAGCAGTTCTTC. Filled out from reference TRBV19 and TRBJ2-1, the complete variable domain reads DGGITQSPKYLFRKEGQNVTLSCEQNLNHDAMYWYRQDPGQGLRLIYYSQIVNDFQKGDIAEGYSVSREKKESFPLTVTSAQKNPTAFYLCASSNPGQVKYNEQFFGPGTRLTVL.

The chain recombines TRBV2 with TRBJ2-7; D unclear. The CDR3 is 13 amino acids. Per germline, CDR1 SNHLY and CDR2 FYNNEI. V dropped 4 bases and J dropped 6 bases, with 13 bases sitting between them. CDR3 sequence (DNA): TGTGCCAGCAGTGGAGAGATTGAGAGCGAGCAGTACTTC. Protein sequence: CASSGEIESEQYF.

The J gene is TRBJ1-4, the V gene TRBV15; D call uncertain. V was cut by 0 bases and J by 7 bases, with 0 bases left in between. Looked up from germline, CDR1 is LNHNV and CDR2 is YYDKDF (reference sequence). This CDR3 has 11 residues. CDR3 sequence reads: CATSRDEKLFF. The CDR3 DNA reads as TGTGCCACCAGCAGAGATGAAAAACTGTTTTTT.

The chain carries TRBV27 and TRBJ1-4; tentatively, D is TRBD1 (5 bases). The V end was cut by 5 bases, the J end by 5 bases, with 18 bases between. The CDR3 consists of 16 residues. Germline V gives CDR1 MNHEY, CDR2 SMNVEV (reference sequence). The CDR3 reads CASSPSGGGRNEKLFF. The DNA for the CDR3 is TGTGCCAGCAGTCCCTCTGGGGGGGGGAGAAATGAAAAACTGTTTTTT.

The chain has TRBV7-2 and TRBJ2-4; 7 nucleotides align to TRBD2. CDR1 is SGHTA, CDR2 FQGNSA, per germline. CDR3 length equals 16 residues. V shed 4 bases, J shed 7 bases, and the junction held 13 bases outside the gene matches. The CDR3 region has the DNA TGTGCCAGCAGCTCCATTATGGGGGGGGACGCGAACATTCAGTACTTC. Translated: CASSSIMGGDANIQYF.

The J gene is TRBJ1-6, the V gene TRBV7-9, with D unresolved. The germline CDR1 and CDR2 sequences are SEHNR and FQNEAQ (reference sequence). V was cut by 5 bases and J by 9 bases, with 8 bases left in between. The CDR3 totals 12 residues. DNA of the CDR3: TGTGCCAGCAGCGGACGGAGTTCACCCCTCCACTTT. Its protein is CASSGRSSPLHF.

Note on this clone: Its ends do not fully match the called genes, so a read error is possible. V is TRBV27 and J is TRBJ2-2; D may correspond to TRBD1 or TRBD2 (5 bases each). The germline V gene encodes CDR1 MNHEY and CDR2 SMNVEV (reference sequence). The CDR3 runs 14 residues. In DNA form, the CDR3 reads TGTACCAGCAGTTTGAGTGGGGGTTCCGGGGAGCTGTTTTTT. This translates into CTSSLSGGSGELFF.

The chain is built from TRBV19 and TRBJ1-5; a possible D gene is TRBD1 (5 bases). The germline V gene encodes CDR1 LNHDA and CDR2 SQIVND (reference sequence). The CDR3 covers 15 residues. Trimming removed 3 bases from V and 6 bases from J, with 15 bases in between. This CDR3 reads CASSILEQGGQPQHF. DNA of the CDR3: TGTGCCAGTAGTATCCTGGAGCAGGGTGGTCAGCCCCAGCATTTT.

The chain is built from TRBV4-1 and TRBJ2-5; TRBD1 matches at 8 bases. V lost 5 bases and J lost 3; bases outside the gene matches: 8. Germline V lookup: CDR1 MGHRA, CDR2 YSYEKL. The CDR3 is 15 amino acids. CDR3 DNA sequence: TGCGCCAGCAGCGCAGGACAGGGTTGGGAAGAGACCCAGTACTTC. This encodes CASSAGQGWEETQYF.

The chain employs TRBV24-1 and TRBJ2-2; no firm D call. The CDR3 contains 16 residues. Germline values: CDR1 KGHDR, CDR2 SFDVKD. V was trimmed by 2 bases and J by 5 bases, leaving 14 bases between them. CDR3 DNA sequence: TGTGCCACCAGTGATTGGGTTAGGGCTGGTACCGGGGAGCTGTTTTTT. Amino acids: CATSDWVRAGTGELFF.

This chain's CDR3 is CASSLTGGGPRNEQFF. CDR3 coding DNA: TGTGCCAGCAGCTTGACCGGGGGAGGGCCCAGAAATGAGCAGTTCTTC. The rearrangement links TRBV5-4 to TRBJ2-1; TRBD2 agrees at 7 bases. CDR1 is SGHNT and CDR2 is YYREEE in the germline V gene (reference sequence). CDR3 size: 16 residues. Trimming removed 1 base from V and 7 bases from J; junction bases left unmatched: 11.

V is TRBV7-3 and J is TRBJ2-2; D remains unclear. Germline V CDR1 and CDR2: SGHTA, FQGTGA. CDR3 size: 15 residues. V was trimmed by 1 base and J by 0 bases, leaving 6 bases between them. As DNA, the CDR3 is TGTGCCAGCAGCTTAAGCAGGCCGAACACCGGGGAGCTGTTTTTT. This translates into CASSLSRPNTGELFF.

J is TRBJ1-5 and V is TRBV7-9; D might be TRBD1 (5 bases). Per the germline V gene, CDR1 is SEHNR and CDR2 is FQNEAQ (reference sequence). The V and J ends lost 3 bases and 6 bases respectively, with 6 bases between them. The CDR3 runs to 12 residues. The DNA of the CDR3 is TGTGCCAGCAGCTTTGGGGCTCAGCCCCAGCATTTT. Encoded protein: CASSFGAQPQHF.